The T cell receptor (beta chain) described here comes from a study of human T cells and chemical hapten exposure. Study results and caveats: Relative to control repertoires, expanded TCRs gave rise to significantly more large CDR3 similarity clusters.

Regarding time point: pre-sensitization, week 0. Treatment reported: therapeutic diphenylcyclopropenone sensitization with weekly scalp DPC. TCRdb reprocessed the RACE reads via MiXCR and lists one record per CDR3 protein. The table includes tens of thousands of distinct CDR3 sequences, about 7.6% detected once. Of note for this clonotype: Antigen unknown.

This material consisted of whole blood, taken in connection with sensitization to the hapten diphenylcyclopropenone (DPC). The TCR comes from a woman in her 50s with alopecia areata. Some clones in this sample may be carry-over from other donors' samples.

The CDR3 coding sequence is TGTGCCAGCAGCTTAGTGACGGCGGAAAAACTGTTTTTT. Translated: CASSLVTAEKLFF. V usage is TRBV11-2 and J usage is TRBJ1-4, with D uncertain. The V gene lost 1 base and the J gene lost 8 bases, with 8 bases spanning the gap. This CDR3 is 13 amino acids long. The germline V gene encodes CDR1 SGHAT and CDR2 FQNNGV.